Sequencing of this T cell receptor beta chain was carried out in a study of shared clonotypes between healthy human individuals (dated by TCRdb to the early 2020s). Looking at the study overall: Two women and a few men aged 18 to 49 years were included in the cohort. For each donor, three plates each were used for CD4 naive and CD4 memory, two plates were used for CD8 naive, and one plate was used for CD8 memory. Blood TCR repertoires of about 5 healthy adults were deeply sequenced to estimate repertoire size and the extent of clonotype sharing between individuals. Libraries were prepared and TCR repertoires were sequenced by different laboratories using diverse techniques, in order to increase sequencing depth and limit assay-specific biases. Between about 0.94 and 8.9 billion PBMCs per donor were obtained by leukapheresis. Study-level results and caveats: Incomplete sequencing was indicated by rarefaction of sorted-subset datasets, despite the large sequencing depth. About 5% of naive CD4, 3% to 4% of naive CD8, around 2.3% of memory CD4, and over 0.35% of memory CD8 clonotypes were shared across several donors. Pairwise subsampling led to the expectation that sequencing depth would affect the degree of clonotype sharing among donors. Larger estimated clonotype richness was generally found for naive subsets than for memory subsets. The small number of donors limited the genetic and exposure-history diversity represented. Compared with non-shared clonotypes, clonotypes shared by all four sorted-subset donors had higher generation probabilities. Sampling was restricted to blood, and TCR repertoires in tissues likely differ from the TCR repertoires found in blood.

Using the deep immunoSEQ assay, multiplex PCR amplified TCR CDR3 regions from genomic DNA. Extracted genomic DNA from each cell subset was spread evenly across all wells of several immunoSEQ 96-well plates, with each plate serving as a replicate. Each replicate PCR for sorted subsets received about 220 ng genomic DNA, equal to roughly 29,000 T cell genomes. Purified libraries were measured with a Qubit 3.0 fluorometer, size-checked on a Bioanalyzer 2100, and measured again with the KAPA Library Quantification kit. A separate single-read 150-cycle Illumina NextSeq 550 flow cell was used to sequence each immunoSEQ 96-well plate. Regarding the original processing steps: Because the immunoSEQ output held only junctional sequences and lacked quality scores, the filtering could not match the filtering applied to full-length reads. Sequences were annotated with PyIR, a Python wrapper for IgBLAST v1.9, and V/J genes and CDR3 were assigned using IMGT germline references. Reads with weak V/J assignments (E-value above 1e-6), missing CDR3, stop codons, out-of-frame junctions, or ambiguous translated residues were removed. V3J clonotypes were defined as sequences sharing the same inferred V gene, J gene, and CDR3 amino acid sequence. Percentage overlap between repertoires was computed as shared unique clonotypes divided by the size of the smaller repertoire. Three approaches were used to assess repertoire richness: RTK rarefaction, the Chao1 estimator, and Recon v2.1 estimates of unobserved clonotypes. For all TCRbeta clonotypes obtained by the gDNA method from four donors, generation probabilities were computed with OLGA. The clones in this table, taken by TCRdb from immuneACCESS, are in-frame only. Not every clone is retained; where verified, under half of the shortfall comes from an unresolved V gene, and the cause of the rest is unknown. Clone size and the V and J calls come from that table; the DNA yielded D and trimming. This sample lists about 2.4 million clones; 90% to 95% were detected once. Approximately 0.36% of the sample lies in the top ten.

As to this clone: Its antigen target is currently unknown. No qualities accompany the bases; no much larger clone lies one base away.

The donors were healthy, HIV-negative adults with no recently reported acute infections or vaccinations. Every donor was a Caucasian adult residing in Nashville, Tennessee, USA. CD4+ T cells were enriched through magnetic negative selection, after which naive cells were positively selected on CD45RA and the remaining negative fraction served as the memory subset. Blood was obtained by leukapheresis, after which PBMCs were separated by Ficoll-Histopaque density gradient centrifugation and cryopreserved in liquid nitrogen vapor phase. Analytical flow cytometry was used to check the purity and quantity of each magnetically sorted T cell population. From each sorted fraction, genomic DNA was isolated and quantified by UV absorbance on a Nanodrop 2000c. Sequenced sample: naive CD4+ T cells from PBMCs. In the paper's terms, the cell subset or site label means: CD45RA+ positively selected. The sequence was obtained from a man between 18 and 29 years old in good health. Some clones in this sample may be carry-over from other donors' samples.

In nucleotide form, the sequence is TGCGCCAGCAGCTTCGGTGGACAGCAAGAGACCCAGTACTTC. The encoded protein is CASSFGGQQETQYF. The rearranged segments are TRBV5-1 and TRBJ2-5; TRBD1 might be the D gene, on 6 matching bases. The cysteine opens and the phenylalanine closes a CDR3 of 14 amino acids. The only DNA kept is the CDR3, 42 bases in frame from the first base. The germline V gene gives CDR1 as SGHRS and CDR2 as YFSETQ. V loses 2 bases, J loses 2 bases, and the germline ends lie 10 bases apart. Joined to the reference TRBV5-1 and TRBJ2-5 proteins, this CDR3 gives the full variable domain: KAGVTQTPRYLIKTRGQQVTLSCSPISGHRSVSWYQQTPGQGLQFLFEYFSETQRNKGNFPGRFSGRQFSNSRSEMNVSTLELGDSALYLCASSFGGQQETQYFGPGTRLLVL.